The 14 T cell receptor beta chains below come from one sample, sequenced in a study of cytomegalovirus exposure and HLA in healthy donors. PCR was performed using 60 Vbeta and 13 Jbeta primers. This table comes from immunoSEQ multiplex PCR, and its TCRdb copy is limited to in-frame clones, with some not included. Of around 120,000 clones detected, 70% to 85% appear once; the ten largest clones hold 3% to 4%. The sample consisted of PBMCs. These receptors came from a woman aged 40-49 years in good health and CMV-seronegative.

The chain employs TRBV21-1 and TRBJ1-1. TRBV21-1 is a known pseudogene. The CDR3 contains 15 residues. Here the CDR3 reads CACRRGASMNTEAFF. CDR3 DNA: TGTGCCTGTCGGAGGGGCGCTTCCATGAACACTGAAGCTTTCTTT.

This clone was detected a few times. The chain has TRBV7-9 and TRBJ1-1, with D unclear. From germline, CDR1 is SEHNR and CDR2 FQNEAQ (reference sequence). The CDR3 contains 15 residues. V lost 0 bases and J 1 base, leaving 9 bases between the germline ends. CDR3 coding DNA: TGTGCCAGCAGCTTAGCGGAATCGGGGAACACTGAAGCTTTCTTT. It encodes CASSLAESGNTEAFF.

The chain links TRBV9 to TRBJ1-6; D is perhaps TRBD1 (6 bases). Between the trimmed V and J ends, which lost 3 bases and 7 bases, there was a span of 14 bases. There are 15 residues in the CDR3. Germline V gives CDR1 SGDLS, CDR2 YYNGEE. CDR3 in DNA: TGTGCCAGCAGCGATTCCGGGACACCCAATTCACCCCTCCACTTT. Amino acid sequence: CASSDSGTPNSPLHF.

The chain employs TRBV6-6 and TRBJ2-2; D ambiguous. V shed 2 bases and J shed 6 bases, with 10 bases lying between them. The CDR3 totals 14 residues. In germline, CDR1 is MNHNY, CDR2 SVGAGI (reference sequence). The CDR3 sequence: CASSYRGTAGELFF. For the CDR3, the DNA is TGTGCCAGCAGTTACCGAGGTACCGCCGGGGAGCTGTTTTTT.

The gene calls are TRBV6-5 and TRBJ2-7; 7 bases map to TRBD2. This CDR3 spans 15 amino acids. Trimming cost V 6 bases and J 4 bases; bases outside gene matches: 12. Germline values: CDR1 MNHEY, CDR2 SVGAGI. CDR3 sequence (DNA): TGTGCCAGCAGCCCCCAGGGAGGGGAGGAGTACGAGCAGTACTTC. This encodes CASSPQGGEEYEQYF.

Remarks on this clone: One end of the junction is discordant with germline, which a read error may explain. This chain links TRBV27 with TRBJ2-5; 8 bases fit TRBD1. The CDR3 covers 11 residues. CDR1 and CDR2 (germline): MNHEY, SMNVEV (reference sequence). CDR3 in amino acids: CASRDRGVSHF. Here the CDR3 DNA reads TGTGCCAGCAGAGACAGGGGCGTTTCCCACTTC.

V gene TRBV27 combines with J gene TRBJ2-7; 8 positions agree with TRBD2. Germline assignment: CDR1 MNHEY and CDR2 SMNVEV (reference sequence). This CDR3 has 15 residues. V lost 5 bases, J lost 0 bases, and 6 bases stayed unmatched. CDR3 nucleotide sequence: TGTGCCAGCAGTCCAATAGCGGGGAGCTCCTACGAGCAGTACTTC. This codes for CASSPIAGSSYEQYF.

V is TRBV6-1 and J is TRBJ1-2; D is perhaps TRBD1 (6 bases). CDR1 MNHNS and CDR2 SASEGT come from the germline V gene. CDR3 size: 15 residues. Trimming shortened V by 3 bases and J by 10 bases, and 21 bases separated the two germline ends. The CDR3 DNA is TGTGCCAGCAGTGACCCGGGGGGCGCGAGTCCTCTCTACACCTTC. Protein: CASSDPGGASPLYTF.

This chain joins TRBV6-6 and TRBJ2-6, with a possible D match to TRBD2 (5 bases). CDR3 size: 13 residues. CDR1 is MNHNY and CDR2 is SVGAGI in the germline V gene (reference sequence). Trimming pared 8 bases from V and 2 bases from J, leaving 7 bases between. CDR3 amino acids: CASEEAGANVLTF. The DNA of the CDR3 is TGTGCCAGCGAGGAGGCTGGGGCCAACGTCCTGACTTTC.

The gene calls are TRBV6-1 and TRBJ2-2; D unresolved. Germline V gene sequence: CDR1 MNHNS, CDR2 SASEGT. V was pared by 10 bases and J by 8 bases, with 2 bases between. CDR3 length: 8 amino acids. The CDR3 DNA reads TGTGCCACTGGGGAGCTGTTTTTT. This codes for CATGELFF.

The chain recombines TRBV5-8 with TRBJ2-7; tentatively, D is TRBD2 (6 bases). V lost 4 bases to trimming and J lost 11 bases, with 19 bases between them. Germline V gene lookup returns CDR1 SGHTS and CDR2 YDEGEE. The CDR3 has 13 amino acids. The CDR3 loop is CASSRLRDGEEYF. In DNA form, the CDR3 reads TGTGCCAGCAGCAGATTACGGGACGGGGAGGAGTACTTC. The whole variable domain, remainder taken from reference TRBV5-8 and TRBJ2-7, is EAGVTQSPTHLIKTRGQQATLRCSPISGHTSVYWYQQALGLGLQFLLWYDEGEERNRGNFPPRFSGRQFPNYSSELNVNALELEDSALYLCASSRLRDGEEYFGPGTRLTVT.

This chain uses TRBV28 with TRBJ1-6, with TRBD1 as a possible D gene (5 bases). The CDR3 runs 16 residues. Between the trimmed V and J ends, which lost 5 bases and 14 bases, there was a span of 25 bases. The germline V gene has CDR1 MDHEN and CDR2 SYDVKM. As DNA, the CDR3 is TGTGCCAGCAGTGAAGTTTTGGCGGGGGATGAAACGTCCCTCCACTTT. Residues: CASSEVLAGDETSLHF.

The genes are TRBV7-9 and TRBJ2-5; TRBD2 matches 10 bases. Germline CDR1 and CDR2: SEHNR and FQNEAQ (reference sequence). V dropped 5 bases and J dropped 5; count of bases not matched to a gene: 17. This CDR3 is 18 amino acids long. This chain's CDR3 is CASSPTLRLAGWAETQYF. CDR3 bases: TGTGCCAGCAGCCCGACCTTGAGACTAGCGGGCTGGGCTGAGACCCAGTACTTC.

The chain employs TRBV7-2 and TRBJ1-1; perhaps TRBD1 as D (6 bases). V dropped 3 bases and J dropped 1 base, with 18 bases sitting between them. The CDR3 loop spans 17 amino acids. The germline CDR1 and CDR2 sequences are SGHTA and FQGNSA. CDR3 nucleotides: TGTGCCAGCAGCTTGTTTCCTTCAGGGGCGACGAACACTGAAGCTTTCTTT. Protein sequence: CASSLFPSGATNTEAFF.